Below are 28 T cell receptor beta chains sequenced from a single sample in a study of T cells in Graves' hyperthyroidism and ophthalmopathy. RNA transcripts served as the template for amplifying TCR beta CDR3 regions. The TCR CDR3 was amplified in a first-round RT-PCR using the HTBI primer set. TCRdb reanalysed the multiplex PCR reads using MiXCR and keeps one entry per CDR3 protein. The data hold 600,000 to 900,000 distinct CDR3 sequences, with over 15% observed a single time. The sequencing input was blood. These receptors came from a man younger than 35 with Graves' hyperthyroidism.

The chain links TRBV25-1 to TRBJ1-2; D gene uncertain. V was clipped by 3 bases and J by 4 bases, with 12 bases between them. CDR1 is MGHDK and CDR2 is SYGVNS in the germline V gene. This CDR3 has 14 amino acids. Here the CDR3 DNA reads TGTGCCAGCAGTGATCCCAGCAGGCCCTATGGCTACACCTTC. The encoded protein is CASSDPSRPYGYTF.

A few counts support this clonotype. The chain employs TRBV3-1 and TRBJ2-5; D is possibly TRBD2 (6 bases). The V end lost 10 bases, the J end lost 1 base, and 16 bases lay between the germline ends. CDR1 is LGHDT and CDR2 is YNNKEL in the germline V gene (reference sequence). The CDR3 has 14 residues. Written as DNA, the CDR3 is TGTGCCACCCAAAAGGAGGGGACCCAAGAGACCCAGTACTTC. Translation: CATQKEGTQETQYF.

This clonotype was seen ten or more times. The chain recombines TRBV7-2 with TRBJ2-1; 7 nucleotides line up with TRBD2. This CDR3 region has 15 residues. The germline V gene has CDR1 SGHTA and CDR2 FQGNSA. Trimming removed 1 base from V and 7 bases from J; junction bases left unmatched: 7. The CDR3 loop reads CASSLGGEGFNEQFF. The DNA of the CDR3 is TGTGCCAGCAGCTTAGGGGGGGAGGGGTTTAATGAGCAGTTCTTC.

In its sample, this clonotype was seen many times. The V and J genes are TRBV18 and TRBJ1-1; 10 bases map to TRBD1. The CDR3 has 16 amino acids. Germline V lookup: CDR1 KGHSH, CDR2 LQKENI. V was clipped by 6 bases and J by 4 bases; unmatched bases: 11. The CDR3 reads CASSGLTGGTGTEAFF. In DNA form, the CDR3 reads TGTGCCAGCTCGGGGTTGACAGGGGGCACTGGCACTGAAGCTTTCTTT.

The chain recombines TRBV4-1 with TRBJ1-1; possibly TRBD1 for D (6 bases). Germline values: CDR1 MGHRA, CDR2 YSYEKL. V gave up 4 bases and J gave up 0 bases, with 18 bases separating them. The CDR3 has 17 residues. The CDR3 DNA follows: TGCGCCAGCAGCCGAGGGGGGGCAGGACACATGAACACTGAAGCTTTCTTT. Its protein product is CASSRGGAGHMNTEAFF.

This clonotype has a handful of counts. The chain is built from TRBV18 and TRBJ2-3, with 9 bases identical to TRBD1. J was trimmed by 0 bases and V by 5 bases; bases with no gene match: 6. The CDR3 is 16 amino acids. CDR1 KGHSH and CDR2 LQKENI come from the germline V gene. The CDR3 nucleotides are TGTGCCAGCTCATCGTGGACAGGGGCTAGCACAGATACGCAGTATTTT. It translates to CASSSWTGASTDTQYF. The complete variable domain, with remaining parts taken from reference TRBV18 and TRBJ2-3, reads NAGVMQNPRHLVRRRGQEARLRCSPMKGHSHVYWYRQLPEEGLKFMVYLQKENIIDESGMPKERFSAEFPKEGPSILRIQQVVRGDSAAYFCASSSWTGASTDTQYFGPGTRLTVL.

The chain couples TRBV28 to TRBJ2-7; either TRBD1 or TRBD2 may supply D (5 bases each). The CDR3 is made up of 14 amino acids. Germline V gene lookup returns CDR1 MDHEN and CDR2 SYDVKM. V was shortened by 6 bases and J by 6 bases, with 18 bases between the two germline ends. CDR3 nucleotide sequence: TGTGCCAGCAGCTTCCTGGGGGAACCGGGCGAGCAGTACTTC. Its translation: CASSFLGEPGEQYF.

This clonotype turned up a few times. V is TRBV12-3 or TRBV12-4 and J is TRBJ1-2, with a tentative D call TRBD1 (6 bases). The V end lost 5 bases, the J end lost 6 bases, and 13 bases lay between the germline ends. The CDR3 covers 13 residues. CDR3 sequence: CASSRDTGHGYTF. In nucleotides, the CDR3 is TGTGCCAGCAGTAGGGACACGGGCCATGGCTACACCTTC.

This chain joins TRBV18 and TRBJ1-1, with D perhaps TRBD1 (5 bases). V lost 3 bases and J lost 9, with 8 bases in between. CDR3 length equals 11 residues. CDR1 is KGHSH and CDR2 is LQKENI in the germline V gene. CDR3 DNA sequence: TGTGCCAGCTCACCGGGACCTCAAGCTTTCTTT. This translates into CASSPGPQAFF.

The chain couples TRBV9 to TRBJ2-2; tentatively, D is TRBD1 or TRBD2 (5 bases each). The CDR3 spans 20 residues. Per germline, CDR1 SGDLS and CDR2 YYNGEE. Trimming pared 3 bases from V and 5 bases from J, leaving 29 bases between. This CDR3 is CASSAIRDGQPKEWTGELFF. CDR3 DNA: TGTGCCAGCAGCGCCATTCGGGACGGGCAACCAAAAGAGTGGACCGGGGAGCTGTTTTTT.

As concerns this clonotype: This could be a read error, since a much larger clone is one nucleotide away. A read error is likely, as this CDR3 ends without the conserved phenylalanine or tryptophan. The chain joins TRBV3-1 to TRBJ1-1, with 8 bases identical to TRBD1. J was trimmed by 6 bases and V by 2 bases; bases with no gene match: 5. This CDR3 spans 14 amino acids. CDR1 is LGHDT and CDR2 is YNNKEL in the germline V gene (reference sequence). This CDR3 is CASSQKTGAPEAFL. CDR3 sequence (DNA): TGTGCCAGCAGCCAAAAGACAGGGGCTCCTGAAGCTTTCCTT.

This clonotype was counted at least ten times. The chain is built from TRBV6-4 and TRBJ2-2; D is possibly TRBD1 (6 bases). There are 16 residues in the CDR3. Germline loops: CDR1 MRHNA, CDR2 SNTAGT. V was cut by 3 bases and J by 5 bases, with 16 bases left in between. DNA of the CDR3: TGTGCCAGCAGTGAACACGAGGGGCAGGGGACCGGGGAGCTGTTTTTT. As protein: CASSEHEGQGTGELFF.

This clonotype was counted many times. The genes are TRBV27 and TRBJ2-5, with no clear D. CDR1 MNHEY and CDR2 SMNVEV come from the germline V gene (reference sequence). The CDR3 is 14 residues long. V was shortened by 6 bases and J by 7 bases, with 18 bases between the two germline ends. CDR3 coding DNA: TGTGCCAGCAGCCCGGGCTCCACTATCGGGACCCAGTACTTC. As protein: CASSPGSTIGTQYF.

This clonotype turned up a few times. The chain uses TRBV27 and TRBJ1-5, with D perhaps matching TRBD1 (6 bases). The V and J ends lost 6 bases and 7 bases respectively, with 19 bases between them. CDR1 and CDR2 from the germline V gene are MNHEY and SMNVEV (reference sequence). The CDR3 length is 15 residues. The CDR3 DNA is TGTGCCAGCAGCCCAAAGGGGGGAGGGGGACAGCCCCAGCATTTT. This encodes CASSPKGGGGQPQHF.

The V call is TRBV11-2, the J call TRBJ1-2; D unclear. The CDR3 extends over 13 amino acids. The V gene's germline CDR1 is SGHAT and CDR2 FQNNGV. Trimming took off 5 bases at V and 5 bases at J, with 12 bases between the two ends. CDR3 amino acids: CASSPPYMYGYTF. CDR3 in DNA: TGTGCCAGCAGCCCACCTTATATGTATGGCTACACCTTC.

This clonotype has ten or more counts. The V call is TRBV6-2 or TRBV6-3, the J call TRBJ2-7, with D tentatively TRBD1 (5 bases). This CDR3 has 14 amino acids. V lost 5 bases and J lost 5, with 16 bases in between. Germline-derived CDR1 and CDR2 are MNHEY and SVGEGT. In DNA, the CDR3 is TGTGCCAGCAGTGACCGACAGTTCCCTAACGAGCAGTACTTC. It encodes CASSDRQFPNEQYF.

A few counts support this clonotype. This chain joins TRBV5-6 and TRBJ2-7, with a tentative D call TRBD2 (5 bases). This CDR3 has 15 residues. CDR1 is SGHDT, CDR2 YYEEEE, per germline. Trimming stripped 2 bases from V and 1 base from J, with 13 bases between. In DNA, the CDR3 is TGTGCCAGCAGCTTTTTACAGACGGGGTCCTACGAGCAGTACTTC. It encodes CASSFLQTGSYEQYF.

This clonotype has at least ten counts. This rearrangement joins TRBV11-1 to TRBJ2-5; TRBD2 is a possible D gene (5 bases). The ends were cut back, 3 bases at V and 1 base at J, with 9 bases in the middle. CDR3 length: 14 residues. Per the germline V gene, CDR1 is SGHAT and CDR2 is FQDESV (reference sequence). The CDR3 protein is CASSFRGIQETQYF. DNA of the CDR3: TGTGCCAGCAGCTTCCGGGGAATCCAAGAGACCCAGTACTTC.

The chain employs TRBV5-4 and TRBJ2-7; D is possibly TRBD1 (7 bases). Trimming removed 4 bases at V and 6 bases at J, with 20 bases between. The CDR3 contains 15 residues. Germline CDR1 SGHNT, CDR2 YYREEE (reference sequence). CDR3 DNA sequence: TGTGCCAGCAGCCCGAGGCCAGGGGGGCCTCCCGAGCAGTACTTC. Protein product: CASSPRPGGPPEQYF.

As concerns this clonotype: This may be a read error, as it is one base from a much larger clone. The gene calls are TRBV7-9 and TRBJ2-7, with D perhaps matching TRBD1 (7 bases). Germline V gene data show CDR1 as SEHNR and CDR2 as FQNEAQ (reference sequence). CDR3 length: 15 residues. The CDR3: CVSSPRGAFDYEQYF. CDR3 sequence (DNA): TGTGTCAGCAGTCCCAGGGGGGCGTTCGACTACGAGCAGTACTTC.

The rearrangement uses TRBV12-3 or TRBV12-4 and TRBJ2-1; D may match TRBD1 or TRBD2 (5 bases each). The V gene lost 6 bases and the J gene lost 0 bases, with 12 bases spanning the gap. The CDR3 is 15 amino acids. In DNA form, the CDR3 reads TGTGCCAGCAGGGGTGGGGGAATCTCCTACAATGAGCAGTTCTTC. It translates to CASRGGGISYNEQFF.

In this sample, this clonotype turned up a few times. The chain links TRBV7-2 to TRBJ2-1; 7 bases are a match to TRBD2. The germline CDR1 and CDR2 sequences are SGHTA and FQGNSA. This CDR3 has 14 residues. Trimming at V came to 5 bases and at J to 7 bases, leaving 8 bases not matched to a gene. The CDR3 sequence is CASSPRGSRNEQFF. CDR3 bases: TGTGCCAGCAGCCCCCGCGGGAGTAGGAATGAGCAGTTCTTC. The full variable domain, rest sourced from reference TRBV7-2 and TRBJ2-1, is GAGVSQSPSNKVTEKGKDVELRCDPISGHTALYWYRQSLGQGLEFLIYFQGNSAPDKSGLPSDRFSAERTGGSVSTLTIQRTQQEDSAVYLCASSPRGSRNEQFFGPGTRLTVL.

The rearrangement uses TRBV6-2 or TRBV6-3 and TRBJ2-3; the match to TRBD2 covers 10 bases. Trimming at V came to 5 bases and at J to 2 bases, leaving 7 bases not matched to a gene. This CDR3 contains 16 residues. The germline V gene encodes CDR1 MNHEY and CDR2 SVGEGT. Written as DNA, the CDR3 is TGTGCCAGCAGTCCCCTAGCGGGGGAAATCACAGATACGCAGTATTTT. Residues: CASSPLAGEITDTQYF.

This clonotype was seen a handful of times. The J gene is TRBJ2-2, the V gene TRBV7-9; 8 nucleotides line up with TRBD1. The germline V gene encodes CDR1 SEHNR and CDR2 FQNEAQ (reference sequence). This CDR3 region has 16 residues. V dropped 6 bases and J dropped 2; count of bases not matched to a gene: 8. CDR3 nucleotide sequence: TGTGCCAGCAGAGGCCGGGACAGGCATAACACCGGGGAGCTGTTTTTT. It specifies CASRGRDRHNTGELFF.

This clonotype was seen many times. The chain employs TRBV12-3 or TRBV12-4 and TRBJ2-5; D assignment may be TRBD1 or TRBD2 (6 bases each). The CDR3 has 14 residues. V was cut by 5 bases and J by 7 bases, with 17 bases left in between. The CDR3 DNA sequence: TGTGCCAGCAGTAGGGGGGCTGGGGTTGGGACCCAGTACTTC. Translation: CASSRGAGVGTQYF.

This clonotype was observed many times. The CDR3, as DNA: TGTGCCAGCAGCTTCAAGAGCTCCTACAATGAGCAGTTCTTC. This translates into CASSFKSSYNEQFF. The rearrangement joins TRBV11-2 to TRBJ2-1; no clear D. The CDR3 has 14 residues. Trimming took 3 bases from V and 0 from J, leaving 6 bases between them. In germline, CDR1 is SGHAT, CDR2 FQNNGV.

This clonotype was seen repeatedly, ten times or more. The CDR3 is CASRTRGLAGAYEQFF. The CDR3 nucleotides are TGTGCCAGCAGGACGCGGGGGCTAGCGGGAGCCTATGAGCAGTTCTTC. V usage is TRBV6-2 or TRBV6-3 and J usage is TRBJ2-1; 10 nucleotides match TRBD2. Germline lookup yields CDR1 MNHEY and CDR2 SVGEGT. The CDR3 has 16 residues. V was clipped by 6 bases and J by 8 bases; unmatched bases: 13.

The CDR3 region has the DNA TGCAGTGTTATAGGTAGCGGGTATGACAAAAACATTCAGTACTTC. Protein product: CSVIGSGYDKNIQYF. V and J are TRBV20-1 and TRBJ2-4; 7 nucleotides match TRBD2. Germline CDR1 is DFQATT and CDR2 is SNEGSKA (reference sequence). This CDR3 is built from 15 residues. Trimming at V came to 7 bases and at J to 3 bases, leaving 12 bases not matched to a gene.